Listed here is a single T cell receptor beta chain. This sample was taken from a study of T cells in Graves' hyperthyroidism and ophthalmopathy. Background on the study: Peripheral blood was acquired at first diagnosis, ahead of any therapy whatsoever.

The investigators amplified TCR beta CDR3 regions from RNA transcripts. HTBI primers were the set used in a first-round RT-PCR of the TCR CDR3. TCRdb recomputed calls from the multiplex PCR reads with MiXCR, one row per CDR3 protein. The sample holds around 340,000 distinct CDR3 sequences, 15% to 20% seen once. Germline CDR1 reads LGHNT; CDR2 reads FRNRAP. CDR3 length: 13 residues. Trimming cost V 1 base and J 2 bases, with 3 bases left between them. The TCR comes from a woman in her forties or fifties with Graves' hyperthyroidism. The sequencing sample was made of blood. The chain has TRBV12-5 and TRBJ2-1; no clear D gene. CDR3 DNA: TGTGCTAGTGGTTTGGAGCCCTACAATGAGCAGTTCTTC. It encodes CASGLEPYNEQFF.